One and the same sample provided the 21 T cell receptor beta chains below, sequenced in a study of blood T cell repertoires in COVID-19. Sequencing used immunoSEQ multiplex PCR; TCRdb keeps in-frame clones, though not all of them. The sample carries 250,000 to 350,000 clones, roughly 90% recorded once. The sample taken for sequencing was peripheral blood. The receptors derive from a woman aged 50 to 65 who had recovered from COVID-19.

The rearrangement links TRBV19 to TRBJ2-2, with 7 bases that match TRBD1. With V trimmed by 6 bases and J by 4 bases, 5 bases remained unmatched. The CDR3 has 14 residues. Germline V gives CDR1 LNHDA, CDR2 SQIVND (reference sequence). The CDR3 region is CASRRQGSTGELFF. The CDR3 bases are TGTGCCAGTAGGCGACAGGGTAGCACCGGGGAGCTGTTTTTT.

The CDR3 here is CASYGRGSVNTEAFF. Here the CDR3 DNA reads TGTGCCAGTTATGGCAGGGGCAGCGTGAACACTGAAGCTTTCTTT. The rearrangement uses TRBV7-9 and TRBJ1-1, with D tentatively TRBD1 (6 bases). V was trimmed by 9 bases and J by 0 bases, leaving 17 bases between them. This CDR3 is built from 15 residues. CDR1 SEHNR and CDR2 FQNEAQ come from the germline V gene (reference sequence).

The chain has TRBV27 and TRBJ1-5; weak D call: TRBD1 (5 bases). V lost 3 bases and J lost 4, with 10 bases in between. The CDR3 is made up of 14 amino acids. Germline V gene sequence: CDR1 MNHEY, CDR2 SMNVEV (reference sequence). CDR3 bases: TGTGCCAGCAGTTTCCAGGGAACAAATCAGCCCCAGCATTTT. This encodes CASSFQGTNQPQHF.

To note about this clone: One end of the junction is discordant with germline, which a read error may explain. J is TRBJ1-3 and V is TRBV19, with D unresolved. The CDR3 is 14 amino acids. Germline V gene lookup returns CDR1 LNHDA and CDR2 SQIVND (reference sequence). CDR3 bases: TGTGCCAGTACCGACGGGATCTCTGGAAACACCGTATATTTT. Translated, it gives CASTDGISGNTVYF.

This rearrangement joins TRBV19 to TRBJ1-2, with 8 bases aligning to TRBD1. Germline CDR1 reads LNHDA; CDR2 reads SQIVND (reference sequence). This CDR3 is built from 14 residues. V shed 5 bases, J shed 4 bases, and the junction held 6 bases outside the gene matches. CDR3 amino acids: CASSARQGLYGYTF. In nucleotides, the CDR3 is TGTGCCAGTAGTGCACGACAGGGGCTCTATGGCTACACCTTC.

The chain uses TRBV25-1 and TRBJ1-6; D is undetermined. CDR1 MGHDK and CDR2 SYGVNS come from the germline V gene. Trimming pared 0 bases from V and 14 bases from J, leaving 14 bases between. This CDR3 comprises 14 residues. The CDR3 nucleotides are TGTGCCAGCAGTGAATATTATCGGGGAGGCACCCTCCACTTT. Protein: CASSEYYRGGTLHF.

The chain employs TRBV7-2 and TRBJ2-5; TRBD2 aligns across 8 bases. The V gene's germline CDR1 is SGHTA and CDR2 FQGNSA. With 5 bases clipped from V and 8 bases from J, the junction kept 10 bases outside the gene matches. The CDR3 contains 14 residues. Here the CDR3 DNA reads TGTGCCAGCAGCCCCGGGGGGGGGAGGCAAACCCAGTACTTC. This codes for CASSPGGGRQTQYF.

The J gene is TRBJ1-4, the V gene TRBV4-3; 10 nucleotides match TRBD1. The germline V gene encodes CDR1 LGHNA and CDR2 YSLEER. The CDR3 length is 14 residues. J was trimmed by 5 bases and V by 4 bases; bases with no gene match: 1. The chain's CDR3 is CASSRTGGNEKLFF. The CDR3 coding sequence is TGCGCCAGCAGCCGGACAGGGGGAAATGAAAAACTGTTTTTT.

Only a few counts were recorded for this clone. The rearrangement links TRBV12-5 to TRBJ1-5; D possibly corresponds to TRBD1 (6 bases). Between the trimmed V and J ends, which lost 0 bases and 0 bases, there was a span of 12 bases. CDR1 and CDR2 (germline): LGHNT, FRNRAP. This CDR3 has 17 amino acids. In DNA, the CDR3 is TGTGCTAGTGGTTTGGTAACAACAGGGTATAGCAATCAGCCCCAGCATTTT. Translation: CASGLVTTGYSNQPQHF.

Written as DNA, the CDR3 is TGTGCCAGCAGTGATATGGCTAGCGGGGTTTTCAATGAGCAGTTCTTC. It codes for CASSDMASGVFNEQFF. The chain employs TRBV25-1 and TRBJ2-1, with 9 positions matching TRBD2. V shed 3 bases and J 6 bases; nucleotides not matched to a gene: 9. The CDR3 has 16 residues. From germline, CDR1 is MGHDK and CDR2 SYGVNS.

The chain recombines TRBV4-1 with TRBJ1-1; D not resolved. The germline V gene encodes CDR1 MGHRA and CDR2 YSYEKL. CDR3 length equals 11 residues. V shed 1 base and J shed 6 bases, with 3 bases lying between them. CDR3 nucleotide sequence: TGCGCCAGCAGCCAAGGGCCTGAAGCTTTCTTT. It specifies CASSQGPEAFF.

This clone was seen a few times. The CDR3 region is CASEEPSSVSSYNEQFF. The DNA of the CDR3 is TGTGCCAGCGAAGAGCCCTCAAGCGTTAGCTCCTACAATGAGCAGTTCTTC. This chain joins TRBV2 and TRBJ2-1; D ambiguous. Trimming took off 8 bases at V and 0 bases at J, with 20 bases between the two ends. Germline V CDR1 and CDR2: SNHLY, FYNNEI. The CDR3 is made up of 17 amino acids.

A note on this clone: The same CDR3 is also encoded by other DNA sequences in this sample. The chain combines TRBV6-2 or TRBV6-3 with TRBJ1-1, with D uncertain. The CDR3 is 14 residues long. Trimming cost V 0 bases and J 2 bases, with 7 bases left between them. The germline V gene has CDR1 MNHEY and CDR2 SVGEGT. CDR3 protein: CASSYSAGNTEAFF. Here the CDR3 DNA reads TGTGCCAGCAGTTACTCAGCGGGAAACACTGAAGCTTTCTTT.

Only one count was recorded for this clone. This chain links TRBV19 with TRBJ1-1, with D unresolved. The germline gives CDR1 LNHDA, CDR2 SQIVND (reference sequence). The CDR3 extends over 13 amino acids. The V end lost 7 bases, the J end lost 5 bases, and 14 bases lay between the germline ends. The CDR3 spells CASISIRGTEAFF. CDR3 nucleotides: TGTGCCAGTATTTCCATCCGAGGGACTGAAGCTTTCTTT.

This sequence joins TRBV5-5 and TRBJ1-2; 7 positions match TRBD1. The CDR3 is 15 amino acids. The V gene end was trimmed by 4 bases and the J gene end by 4 bases; junction bases not matched to a gene: 10. Germline CDR1 and CDR2: SGHKS and YYEKEE (reference sequence). DNA of the CDR3: TGTGCCAGCAGCCTACCCACACAGGGGAGCTATGGCTACACCTTC. It encodes CASSLPTQGSYGYTF. Supplemented by reference TRBV5-5 and TRBJ1-2, the full variable domain reads DAGVTQSPTHLIKTRGQQVTLRCSPISGHKSVSWYQQVLGQGPQFIFQYYEKEERGRGNFPDRFSARQFPNYSSELNVNALLLGDSALYLCASSLPTQGSYGYTFGSGTRLTVV.

This rearrangement joins TRBV27 to TRBJ2-5; D is unresolved. Per germline, CDR1 MNHEY and CDR2 SMNVEV (reference sequence). There are 13 residues in the CDR3. Trimming stripped 6 bases from V and 5 bases from J, with 13 bases between. The DNA of the CDR3 is TGTGCCAGCAGATCGCTAGGCCCGGAGACCCAGTACTTC. It encodes CASRSLGPETQYF.

V is TRBV10-3 and J is TRBJ2-1; 10 bases map to TRBD1. CDR1 is ENHRY, CDR2 SYGVKD, per germline. V was pared by 2 bases and J by 7 bases, with 8 bases of the junction left unmatched. The CDR3 length is 16 residues. The CDR3 loop reads CAISEPRQGARNEQFF. The CDR3 coding sequence is TGTGCCATCAGTGAGCCACGACAGGGGGCTAGAAATGAGCAGTTCTTC.

The chain couples TRBV28 to TRBJ1-2, with D possibly being TRBD1 (6 bases). V lost 0 bases and J lost 4, with 12 bases in between. The CDR3 is 15 amino acids. Germline V gene lookup returns CDR1 MDHEN and CDR2 SYDVKM. The CDR3 DNA reads as TGTGCCAGCAGTTTATGGACGGTGGGGGCCTATGGCTACACCTTC. The encoded protein is CASSLWTVGAYGYTF.

The CDR3 protein is CASSPGGDWGNTEAFF. The CDR3 nucleotides read TGTGCCAGCAGCCCCGGTGGGGACTGGGGGAACACTGAAGCTTTCTTT. This chain joins TRBV5-4 and TRBJ1-1, with a weak D call TRBD1 (5 bases). CDR1 is SGHNT, CDR2 YYREEE, per germline (reference sequence). V shed 4 bases and J shed 1 base, with 17 bases lying between them. The CDR3 runs 16 residues.

The chain links TRBV5-4 to TRBJ1-1; D gene unclear. Germline V CDR1 and CDR2: SGHNT, YYREEE (reference sequence). The CDR3 totals 14 residues. V lost 0 bases to trimming and J lost 3 bases, with 9 bases between them. In DNA form, the CDR3 reads TGTGCCAGCAGCTTGGGGCATGAACACACTGAAGCTTTCTTT. Its protein is CASSLGHEHTEAFF.

This chain's CDR3 is CASSQAWGLEGEQFF. The CDR3 DNA sequence: TGCGCCAGCAGCCAAGCCTGGGGACTAGAGGGCGAGCAGTTCTTC. J is TRBJ2-1 and V is TRBV4-3, with TRBD2 matching 8 bases. This CDR3 region has 15 residues. Trimming took 1 base from V and 10 from J; bases not matched to a gene: 9. The germline CDR1 and CDR2 sequences are LGHNA and YSLEER.